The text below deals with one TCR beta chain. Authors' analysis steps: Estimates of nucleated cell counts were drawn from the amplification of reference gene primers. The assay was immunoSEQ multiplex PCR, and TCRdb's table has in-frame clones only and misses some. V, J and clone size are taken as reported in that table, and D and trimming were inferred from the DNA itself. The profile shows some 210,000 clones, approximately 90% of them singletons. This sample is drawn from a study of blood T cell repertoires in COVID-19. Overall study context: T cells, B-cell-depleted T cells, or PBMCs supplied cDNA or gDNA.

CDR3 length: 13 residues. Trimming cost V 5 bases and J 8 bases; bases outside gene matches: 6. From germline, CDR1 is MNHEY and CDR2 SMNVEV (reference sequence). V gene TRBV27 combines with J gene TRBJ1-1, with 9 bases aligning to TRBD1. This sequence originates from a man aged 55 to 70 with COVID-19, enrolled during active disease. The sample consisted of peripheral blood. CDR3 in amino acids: CASSIIQGAEAFF. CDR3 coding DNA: TGTGCCAGCAGTATAATACAGGGGGCAGAAGCTTTCTTT.